A selection of T cell receptor beta chains follows, all from one sample in a study of radiation and T cells in renal cell carcinoma. This table comes from immunoSEQ multiplex PCR, and its TCRdb copy is limited to in-frame clones, with some not included. The sample consists of 100,000 to 150,000 clones, 88% of them appearing once. This material consisted of blood, taken from a patient whose treatment included radiotherapy and nephrectomy. The receptor source for this set is a woman aged 70-85 years with renal cell carcinoma. Each CDR3 is given with its conserved first and last residue. Fields, in order: J gene, clone size, CDR3 length, V gene, D gene, CDR3 DNA, CDR3 protein. D genes are given only for firm matches. Rows may omit the clone size; those that give it use once, few, many or a size class.

TRBJ1-2 | . | 15 | TRBV6-1 | . | TGTGCCAGCAGTGAAGGAGTCCTCCTGGGCTATGGCTACACCTTC | CASSEGVLLGYGYTF
TRBJ2-2 | . | 16 | TRBV7-2 | . | TGTGCCAGCACCAAAAACGTGGGGTCGGGCACCGGGGAGCTGTTTTTT | CASTKNVGSGTGELFF
TRBJ2-5 | . | 17 | TRBV30 | . | TGTGCCTGGAACATTGGCGGGACTCTAGTCTTAATAGAGACCCAGTACTTC | CAWNIGGTLVLIETQYF
TRBJ1-1 | . | 16 | TRBV18 | TRBD1 | TGTGCCAGCTCACCAAAAACAGGGGGGGGGAACACTGAAGCTTTCTTT | CASSPKTGGGNTEAFF
TRBJ2-7 | once | 13 | TRBV6-1 | TRBD2 | TGTGCCAGCAGTGAAGGACTAGCGGACGAGCAGTACTTC | CASSEGLADEQYF
TRBJ2-2 | . | 17 | TRBV19 | TRBD2 | TGTGCCAGTAGTTCGTCTAGCGGGGGGCCGAACACCGGGGAGCTGTTTTTT | CASSSSSGGPNTGELFF
TRBJ1-2 | . | 11 | TRBV11-2 | . | TGTGCCAGCGGAGACATCTATGGCTACACCTTC | CASGDIYGYTF
TRBJ1-5 | . | 18 | TRBV2 | TRBD1 | TGTGCCAGCAGCGTCACAGGGGAGGGTTTAGACAGCAATCAGCCCCAGCATTTT | CASSVTGEGLDSNQPQHF
TRBJ2-2 | . | 15 | TRBV6-1 | . | TGTGCCAGCAGTCTACAGGGACCCAACACCGGGGAGCTGTTTTTT | CASSLQGPNTGELFF
TRBJ2-7 | . | 12 | TRBV7-2 | TRBD1 | TGTGCCAGCAGCCCGGGACAGTACGAGCAGTACTTC | CASSPGQYEQYF
TRBJ2-1 | . | 15 | TRBV6-1 | TRBD2 | TGTGCCAGCAGTCATAAGCGGGGGCCGTACAATGAGCAGTTCTTC | CASSHKRGPYNEQFF
TRBJ1-1 | . | 15 | TRBV14 | . | TGTGCCAGCAGCCAAACAGTCCGACCGAACACTGAAGCTTTCTTT | CASSQTVRPNTEAFF
TRBJ1-5 | . | 14 | TRBV27 | TRBD1 | TGTGCCAGCAGTTTGGCAGGGGGGAATCAGCCCCAGCATTTT | CASSLAGGNQPQHF
TRBJ2-1 | . | 13 | TRBV5-8 | TRBD1 | TGTGCCAGCAGACTTAGCGGACAGGGGCGGCAGTTCTTC | CASRLSGQGRQFF
TRBJ2-3 | . | 21 | TRBV7-6 | TRBD2 | TGTGCCAGCAGCTTAGCAGGTGGGGGACTAGCGGGGGCGATAAGCACAGATACGCAGTATTTT | CASSLAGGGLAGAISTDTQYF
TRBJ1-5 | . | 14 | TRBV7-2 | . | TGTGCCAGCAGCTACAGTTTTGACAATCAGCCCCAGCATTTT | CASSYSFDNQPQHF
TRBJ2-7 | . | 15 | TRBV4-3 | . | TGCGCCAGCAGCCCCCACCAGTGGAACCGCTACGAGCAGTACTTC | CASSPHQWNRYEQYF
TRBJ2-2 | . | 15 | TRBV18 | . | TGTGCCAGCTCACCACGGGGCGCGAACACCGGGGAGCTGTTTTTT | CASSPRGANTGELFF
TRBJ1-2 | once | 14 | TRBV6-6 | TRBD1 | TGTGCCAGCAGTCCCTTGTCAGGGGGTGGTGGCTACACCTTC | CASSPLSGGGGYTF
TRBJ1-4 | . | 12 | TRBV9 | . | TGTGCCAGCAGCGTAGAGGGTGAAAAACTGTTTTTT | CASSVEGEKLFF
TRBJ2-7 | . | 15 | TRBV2 | TRBD1 | TGTGCCAGCAGTGAAGGACAGGGGTTCCCCTACGAGCAGTACTTC | CASSEGQGFPYEQYF
TRBJ2-5 | . | 18 | TRBV6-1 | TRBD1 | TGTGCCAGCAGTGGAACGACAGGGGGAAAAGGTGAGGGAGAGACCCAGTACTTC | CASSGTTGGKGEGETQYF
TRBJ2-2 | few | 14 | TRBV12-5 | TRBD1 | TGTGCTAGTAGACAGGGGGCGGACACCGGGGAGCTGTTTTTT | CASRQGADTGELFF
TRBJ1-1 | . | 16 | TRBV19 | TRBD1 | TGTGCCAGTAGTGCCTGGTCCGGGACAGGGAGTGGTGAAGCTTTCTTT | CASSAWSGTGSGEAFF
TRBJ1-1 | . | 17 | TRBV11-3 | . | TGTGCCAGCAGCGAGAGGATAGGGGGACGGTGGAACACTGAAGCTTTCTTT | CASSERIGGRWNTEAFF
TRBJ2-7 | . | 14 | TRBV7-2 | TRBD1 | TGTGCCAGCAGCTTTGGGGACAGGGACCACGAGCAGTACTTC | CASSFGDRDHEQYF
TRBJ1-4 | once | 15 | TRBV5-1 | . | TGCGCCAGCAGCTTACGCCCTGCAACTAATGAAAAACTGTTTTTT | CASSLRPATNEKLFF
TRBJ2-1 | . | 13 | TRBV2 | . | TGTGCCAGCAGTTTGGACGGGGTGAATGAGCAGTTCTTC | CASSLDGVNEQFF
TRBJ2-7 | . | 14 | TRBV6-5 | . | TGTGCCAGCAGTCAACTCCATCTGAAACACGAGCAGTACTTC | CASSQLHLKHEQYF
TRBJ2-3 | . | 15 | TRBV11-3 | TRBD2 | TGTGCCAGCAGCCGGACTAGCGGGGCGGAAGATACGCAGTATTTT | CASSRTSGAEDTQYF
TRBJ2-5 | few | 11 | TRBV30 | . | TGTGCCTGGAGTATATCGGAGACCCAGTACTTC | CAWSISETQYF
TRBJ1-5 | . | 15 | TRBV7-6 | . | TGTGCCAGCAGCATGGTGGACGGGAACAATCAGCCCCAGCATTTT | CASSMVDGNNQPQHF
TRBJ1-1 | . | 12 | TRBV7-2 | . | TGTGCCAGCAGCTTAGCAGGGTACGAAGCTTTCTTT | CASSLAGYEAFF
TRBJ1-1 | . | 13 | TRBV19 | . | TGTGCCAGTAGTATAGCCCCGGACACTGAAGCTTTCTTT | CASSIAPDTEAFF
TRBJ2-5 | once | 15 | TRBV29-1 | . | TGCAGCGTTGAAATGGTCGGACAGTCGCAAGAGACCCAGTACTTC | CSVEMVGQSQETQYF
TRBJ2-3 | . | 16 | TRBV7-9 | TRBD2 | TGTGCCAGCAGCTTACGAGCGGGGGGCAGCACAGATACGCAGTATTTT | CASSLRAGGSTDTQYF
TRBJ1-1 | . | 16 | TRBV6-5 | TRBD1 | TGTGCCAGCAGTTCCGGGACAGGGGGACTGAACACTGAAGCTTTCTTT | CASSSGTGGLNTEAFF
TRBJ1-2 | . | 16 | TRBV9 | . | TGTGCCAGCAGCGTAGCGGTCTCGGGAGGGGGCTATGGCTACACCTTC | CASSVAVSGGGYGYTF
TRBJ1-3 | once | 16 | TRBV5-1 | TRBD1 | TGCGCCAGCAGCTGGACGGGACAGAGCTCTGGAAACACCATATATTTT | CASSWTGQSSGNTIYF
TRBJ1-1 | . | 14 | TRBV6-1 | TRBD1 | TGTGCCAGCAGCGAAACCGGGACAGACACTGAAGCTTTCTTT | CASSETGTDTEAFF
TRBJ1-3 | . | 16 | TRBV30 | TRBD1 | TGTGCCTGGAGTCGATACCCGGGACAGAGCCGAAACACCATATATTTT | CAWSRYPGQSRNTIYF